One and the same sample provided the 27 T cell receptor beta chains below, sequenced in a study of blood T cells in healthy people across ages. Through a sample-barcoded 5' primer and a J-beta primer mix, a second PCR was run for roughly 6 to 11 cycles. TCRdb reprocessed the 5' RACE reads via MiXCR and lists one record per CDR3 protein. There are approximately 900,000 distinct CDR3 sequences in the sample; about 27% occur only once, and about 9.4% lies in the top ten. The sample also formed part of further work on T cells of mothers and their children.

The sequenced material came from blood. These receptors were taken from a woman aged 40 to 50 in good health.

Only one count was recorded for this clonotype. The rearrangement joins TRBV12-3 or TRBV12-4 to TRBJ2-3; no definite D call. This CDR3 region has 12 residues. Deletions cut 6 bases from V and 11 bases from J, with 15 bases between. The CDR3 sequence is CASRERADVQYF. The CDR3 DNA reads as TGTGCCAGCAGAGAGAGAGCAGATGTGCAGTATTTT.

This clonotype was detected only a few times. The chain couples TRBV30 to TRBJ2-5; no clear D gene. CDR1 is GTSNPN and CDR2 is SVGIG in the germline V gene (reference sequence). There are 11 residues in the CDR3. The V and J ends lost 7 bases and 2 bases respectively, with 8 bases between them. CDR3 DNA: TGTGCCTATACACGACAAGAGACCCAGTACTTC. Protein product: CAYTRQETQYF.

The rearrangement links TRBV29-1 to TRBJ2-5; a weak D match, TRBD2 (6 bases). CDR3 size: 15 residues. Per the germline V gene, CDR1 is SQVTM and CDR2 is ANQGSEA. V was trimmed by 0 bases and J by 1 base, leaving 12 bases between them. In nucleotides, the CDR3 is TGCAGCGTTGAAGAGTGGAGGGAACCCCAAGAGACCCAGTACTTC. Its protein product is CSVEEWREPQETQYF.

The chain has TRBV20-1 and TRBJ2-7; a possible D gene is TRBD2 (5 bases). Trimming removed 7 bases at V and 1 base at J, with 11 bases between. The germline gives CDR1 DFQATT, CDR2 SNEGSKA (reference sequence). This CDR3 comprises 12 residues. The CDR3 bases are TGCAGTGGGTCCCGGGATTCCTACGAGCAGTACTTC. It specifies CSGSRDSYEQYF.

The chain employs TRBV20-1 and TRBJ1-4, with 9 bases lining up with TRBD1. V lost 0 bases and J lost 5; bases outside the gene matches: 4. Germline V gene sequence: CDR1 DFQATT, CDR2 SNEGSKA (reference sequence). The CDR3 covers 15 residues. The CDR3 is CSARDRDRVNEKLFF. The CDR3 DNA reads as TGCAGTGCTAGAGATCGGGACAGGGTCAATGAAAAACTGTTTTTT.

This clonotype was seen more than once but under ten times. The chain combines TRBV7-2 with TRBJ1-6, with D uncertain. This CDR3 has 19 residues. Germline CDR1 is SGHTA and CDR2 is FQGNSA. Trimming removed 1 base from V and 0 bases from J, with 16 bases in between. CDR3 nucleotides: TGTGCCAGCAGCTTAGTGCGTGGATACGCCAGCTCCTATAATTCACCCCTCCACTTT. It encodes CASSLVRGYASSYNSPLHF. The whole variable domain, filled in from reference TRBV7-2 and TRBJ1-6, reads GAGVSQSPSNKVTEKGKDVELRCDPISGHTALYWYRQSLGQGLEFLIYFQGNSAPDKSGLPSDRFSAERTGGSVSTLTIQRTQQEDSAVYLCASSLVRGYASSYNSPLHFGNGTRLTVT.

V usage is TRBV28 and J usage is TRBJ1-5; D gene uncertain. V was cut by 2 bases and J by 7 bases, with 9 bases left in between. The germline CDR1 and CDR2 sequences are MDHEN and SYDVKM. This CDR3 has 13 residues. CDR3 nucleotide sequence: TGTGCCAGCAGTTTAGATCAAACACAGCCCCAGCATTTT. Amino acid sequence: CASSLDQTQPQHF.

The chain links TRBV10-3 to TRBJ1-5; D is unclear. The CDR3 loop spans 13 amino acids. V lost 6 bases to trimming and J lost 7 bases, with 13 bases between them. From germline, CDR1 is ENHRY and CDR2 SYGVKD. The CDR3 nucleotides read TGTGCCATCAGCCCAGAAGAGTTCCAGCCCCAGCATTTT. Its translation is CAISPEEFQPQHF.

The V call is TRBV18, the J call TRBJ1-4; D is ambiguous. CDR1 is KGHSH, CDR2 LQKENI, per germline. The CDR3 totals 14 residues. Trimming cost V 3 bases and J 5 bases, with 10 bases left between them. CDR3 residues: CASSPLDQNEKLFF. Here the CDR3 DNA reads TGTGCCAGCTCACCCTTAGACCAGAATGAAAAACTGTTTTTT.

Many counts were recorded for this clonotype. The V call is TRBV6-2 or TRBV6-3, the J call TRBJ2-7, with TRBD1 as a possible D gene (5 bases). Germline V lookup: CDR1 MNHEY, CDR2 SVGEGT. The CDR3 length is 13 residues. Trimming pared 4 bases from V and 2 bases from J, leaving 9 bases between. The CDR3 DNA sequence: TGTGCCAGCAGTTTAGGGGATGCCTACGAGCAGTACTTC. Protein: CASSLGDAYEQYF.

This clonotype was detected a few times. The CDR3, as DNA: TGTGCCACCAAACCGATATCTAGCACAGATACGCAGTATTTT. Translating gives CATKPISSTDTQYF. The chain uses TRBV10-3 and TRBJ2-3, with no clear D. The germline V and J ends were trimmed by 10 bases and 0 bases, with 14 bases remaining between them. From germline, CDR1 is ENHRY and CDR2 SYGVKD. The CDR3 is 14 residues long.

The rearrangement joins TRBV5-1 to TRBJ2-4, with D perhaps assigned TRBD1 or TRBD2 (6 bases each). CDR3 length: 15 residues. Germline lookup yields CDR1 SGHRS and CDR2 YFSETQ. Trimming stripped 5 bases from V and 13 bases from J, with 25 bases between. The CDR3 region has the DNA TGCGCCAGCAGGTCTAGAGGGGGGTCCGCCTACAAGCAGTACTTC. This translates into CASRSRGGSAYKQYF.

There are a few counts of this clonotype. This chain joins TRBV3-1 and TRBJ2-1, with TRBD2 matching 11 bases. CDR1 is LGHDT, CDR2 YNNKEL, per germline (reference sequence). The V and J ends lost 0 bases and 15 bases, in that order; junction bases with no gene match: 10. The CDR3 runs 15 residues. CDR3: CASSQDRIAGGSWFF. Written as DNA, the CDR3 is TGTGCCAGCAGCCAAGATAGGATAGCGGGGGGGTCATGGTTCTTC.

There are a few counts of this clonotype. A much bigger clone sits one base away, suggesting this may be a read error. The chain combines TRBV18 with TRBJ1-1; TRBD1 matches 8 bases. Germline CDR1 and CDR2: KGHSH and LQKENI. The CDR3 contains 15 residues. CDR3 nucleotides: TGTGCCAACTCACCCAACACCGGACAGGGCCCTGAAGCTTTCTTT. The encoded protein is CANSPNTGQGPEAFF.

This clonotype was seen a handful of times. The CDR3 loop is CAWSAGGGNIQYF. Written as DNA, the CDR3 is TGTGCCTGGAGTGCAGGAGGGGGAAACATTCAGTACTTC. V and J are TRBV30 and TRBJ2-4; D possibly matches TRBD1 or TRBD2 (6 bases each). The germline CDR1 and CDR2 sequences are GTSNPN and SVGIG (reference sequence). V was shortened by 1 base and J by 6 bases, with 10 bases between the two germline ends. CDR3 size: 13 residues.

This clonotype was detected a few times. The rearrangement uses TRBV27 and TRBJ1-2, with TRBD1 matching over 11 bases. V gave up 6 bases and J gave up 5 bases; unmatched junction bases: 14. The CDR3 sequence is 17 residues long. CDR1 is MNHEY, CDR2 SMNVEV, per germline (reference sequence). CDR3 amino acids: CASRAGTGGATGYGYTF. Here the CDR3 DNA reads TGTGCCAGCAGGGCCGGGACAGGGGGGGCCACGGGTTATGGCTACACCTTC.

The genes are TRBV7-2 and TRBJ2-5, with 13 bases aligning to TRBD2. The CDR3 length is 17 residues. Germline trimming cut 1 base from V and 7 bases from J; bases unmatched to any gene: 9. From germline, CDR1 is SGHTA and CDR2 FQGNSA. As DNA, the CDR3 is TGTGCCAGCAGCTTAGATGGACTAGCGGGGGTGTTTGGGACCCAGTACTTC. Protein sequence: CASSLDGLAGVFGTQYF.

This clonotype appeared many times. This chain links TRBV12-3 or TRBV12-4 with TRBJ2-4; TRBD1 might be the D (8 bases). V lost 4 bases and J lost 6, with 13 bases in between. The CDR3 totals 14 residues. CDR3 region: CASSSQGGLNIQYF. For the CDR3, the DNA is TGTGCCAGCAGTTCACAGGGGGGGCTAAACATTCAGTACTTC.

This clonotype was seen many times. The chain has TRBV29-1 and TRBJ2-3; D not certain. The germline V and J ends were trimmed by 6 bases and 7 bases, with 11 bases remaining between them. CDR1 is SQVTM and CDR2 is ANQGSEA in the germline V gene. The CDR3 totals 11 residues. CDR3 sequence (DNA): TGCAGCGTCCAAGACGCTTATACGCAGTATTTT. It specifies CSVQDAYTQYF.

Concerning this clonotype itself: A much larger clone sits a single nucleotide away, making a read error possible. The chain combines TRBV7-8 with TRBJ1-2; 7 bases fit TRBD1. Germline CDR1 and CDR2: SGHVS and FQNEAQ. The CDR3 extends over 12 amino acids. The CDR3 spells CACSLDRNGYTF. The DNA of the CDR3 is TGTGCCTGCAGCTTGGACAGGAACGGCTACACCTTC. Drawing the rest from reference TRBV7-8 and TRBJ1-2, the complete variable domain is GAGVSQSPRYKVAKRGQDVALRCDPISGHVSLFWYQQALGQGPEFLTYFQNEAQLDKSGLPSDRFFAERPEGSVSTLKIQRTQQEDSAVYLCACSLDRNGYTFGSGTRLTVV.

This clonotype came up many times. The gene calls are TRBV24-1 and TRBJ2-7; 7 bases line up with TRBD1. CDR1 and CDR2 (germline): KGHDR, SFDVKD. Trimming cost V 7 bases and J 4 bases; bases outside gene matches: 9. The CDR3 runs 14 residues. The CDR3 sequence: CATSSGGDAYEQYF. The CDR3 DNA sequence: TGTGCCACCAGCTCAGGGGGTGATGCTTACGAGCAGTACTTC.

This clonotype was detected ten times or more. The genes are TRBV20-1 and TRBJ2-7; D remains ambiguous. The CDR3 extends over 11 amino acids. Germline CDR1 reads DFQATT; CDR2 reads SNEGSKA (reference sequence). The V gene lost 4 bases and the J gene lost 4 bases, with 8 bases spanning the gap. In DNA, the CDR3 is TGCAGTGCTAAAGACGCGTACGAGCAGTACTTC. Protein sequence: CSAKDAYEQYF.

This clonotype turned up a few times. The chain joins TRBV3-1 to TRBJ2-7; D is unresolved. The ends were cut back, 1 base at V and 2 bases at J, with 9 bases in the middle. The CDR3 is 14 residues long. Germline V CDR1 and CDR2: LGHDT, YNNKEL (reference sequence). CDR3 nucleotides: TGTGCCAGCAGCCAAGGGTACGGCACCTACGAGCAGTACTTC. It codes for CASSQGYGTYEQYF.

The V and J genes are TRBV5-1 and TRBJ2-4; the D gene is possibly TRBD1 (6 bases). Germline loops: CDR1 SGHRS, CDR2 YFSETQ. This CDR3 region has 15 residues. The V end lost 3 bases, the J end lost 0 bases, and 10 bases lay between the germline ends. CDR3 sequence (DNA): TGCGCCAGCAGCTCATCAGGGGTAGCCAAAAACATTCAGTACTTC. It is translated as CASSSSGVAKNIQYF. The full variable domain, its missing parts supplied by reference TRBV5-1 and TRBJ2-4, is KAGVTQTPRYLIKTRGQQVTLSCSPISGHRSVSWYQQTPGQGLQFLFEYFSETQRNKGNFPGRFSGRQFSNSRSEMNVSTLELGDSALYLCASSSSGVAKNIQYFGAGTRLSVL.

Worth noting for this clonotype: Relative to the germline gene, one junction end is altered; a read error may explain this. J is TRBJ2-1 and V is TRBV5-1, with D perhaps matching TRBD2 (6 bases). Germline assignment: CDR1 SGHRS and CDR2 YFSETQ. CDR3 length: 15 amino acids. The CDR3 region has the DNA TGCGCCGGCAGCCCCGGCGGACTAAGCTACAATGAGCAGTTCTTC. The encoded protein is CAGSPGGLSYNEQFF.

This clonotype was observed at least ten times. The chain employs TRBV6-4 and TRBJ2-1; D gene unclear. Germline CDR1 and CDR2: MRHNA and SNTAGT. CDR3 size: 16 residues. The V end was cut by 0 bases, the J end by 4 bases, with 13 bases between. The CDR3 reads CASSDSLSLGYNEQFF. The CDR3 DNA sequence: TGTGCCAGCAGTGACTCCCTAAGCTTGGGTTACAATGAGCAGTTCTTC.

V gene TRBV20-1 combines with J gene TRBJ1-2; weak D call: TRBD1 (5 bases). CDR1 is DFQATT and CDR2 is SNEGSKA in the germline V gene (reference sequence). Deletions cut 4 bases from V and 4 bases from J, with 16 bases between. The CDR3 loop spans 14 amino acids. The CDR3 reads CSAKVQGGSYGYTF. For the CDR3, the DNA is TGCAGTGCTAAGGTGCAGGGAGGAAGCTATGGCTACACCTTC.